These 14 T cell receptor beta chains share one sample of origin, sequenced in a study of T cell responses to AZD1222 COVID-19 vaccine. Produced via immunoSEQ multiplex PCR; TCRdb's table is partial and in-frame only. This table has over 100,000 clones, about 80% appearing once. The sequenced sample was peripheral blood, obtained on day 0 of AZD1222 vaccination. These receptors came from an adult in good health.

The genes are TRBV24-1 and TRBJ1-5; D remains unclear. The V gene's germline CDR1 is KGHDR and CDR2 SFDVKD. This CDR3 region has 12 residues. The V end lost 5 bases, the J end lost 4 bases, and 5 bases lay between the germline ends. The CDR3 here is CATSVSNQPQHF. Written as DNA, the CDR3 is TGTGCCACCAGTGTGAGTAATCAGCCCCAGCATTTT.

The V gene is TRBV5-6, the J gene TRBJ1-2; D not resolved. The germline CDR1 and CDR2 sequences are SGHDT and YYEEEE. The CDR3 is 14 amino acids. The V end lost 0 bases, the J end lost 4 bases, and 10 bases lay between the germline ends. CDR3 protein: CASSLVTATYGYTF. The CDR3 DNA reads TGTGCCAGCAGCTTGGTGACGGCTACCTATGGCTACACCTTC.

This sequence joins TRBV28 and TRBJ2-5, with a tentative D call TRBD1 (5 bases). The germline V and J ends were trimmed by 6 bases and 5 bases, with 13 bases remaining between them. Germline V gene sequence: CDR1 MDHEN, CDR2 SYDVKM. This CDR3 is built from 13 residues. The CDR3 bases are TGTGCCAGCAGGCATCAGGGAAGGGAGACCCAGTACTTC. It encodes CASRHQGRETQYF.

This chain uses TRBV9 with TRBJ2-7, with D perhaps being TRBD1 or TRBD2 (5 bases each). This CDR3 has 15 residues. Germline assignment: CDR1 SGDLS and CDR2 YYNGEE. The V end was cut by 3 bases, the J end by 2 bases, with 15 bases between. The CDR3 spells CASSGTGTETYEQYF. The DNA of the CDR3 is TGTGCCAGCAGCGGAACCGGGACGGAGACCTACGAGCAGTACTTC.

This clone occurred once. The gene calls are TRBV18 and TRBJ1-3; tentative D call: TRBD1 (5 bases). V was clipped by 9 bases and J by 4 bases, with 22 bases between them. The CDR3 is 16 residues long. CDR1 is KGHSH, CDR2 LQKENI, per germline. CDR3 coding DNA: TGTGCCAGTTCCAAGGAAGCGGACACCACAGGAAACACCATATATTTT. It translates to CASSKEADTTGNTIYF.

This sequence joins TRBV7-2 and TRBJ2-2; D is unresolved. Per the germline V gene, CDR1 is SGHTA and CDR2 is FQGNSA. V was cut by 5 bases and J by 6 bases, with 13 bases left in between. The CDR3 extends over 14 amino acids. CDR3 in amino acids: CASSRQQVPGELFF. The CDR3, as DNA: TGTGCCAGCAGCCGGCAGCAGGTGCCCGGGGAGCTGTTTTTT.

Comments on this clone: A much larger clone is a single base away; this may be a read error. The same CDR3 also results from other DNA sequences found in this sample. The J gene is TRBJ1-5, the V gene TRBV3-1 (or the pseudogene TRBV3-2); maybe TRBD1 (5 bases). Germline V gene sequence: CDR1 LGHDT, CDR2 YNNKEL (reference sequence). CDR3 length: 14 amino acids. Trimming removed 0 bases at V and 7 bases at J, with 10 bases between. CDR3 region: CASSQDTGVQPQHF. The CDR3 DNA sequence: TGTGCCAGCAGCCAAGATACGGGGGTACAGCCCCAGCATTTT.

The rearrangement links TRBV21-1 to TRBJ2-7; the table's D call of TRBD1 was not tested on the DNA. TRBV21-1 is marked as a pseudogene. CDR3 length: 16 amino acids. This CDR3 is CASGTPPGQGFYEQYF. CDR3 DNA: TGTGCCAGCGGAACGCCCCCGGGACAGGGGTTTTACGAGCAGTACTTC.

The genes are TRBV7-2 and TRBJ2-3; TRBD2 matches 15 bases. Looked up from germline, CDR1 is SGHTA and CDR2 is FQGNSA. J was trimmed by 4 bases and V by 5 bases; bases with no gene match: 4. There are 16 residues in the CDR3. The chain's CDR3 is CASSPGLAGGADTQYF. The CDR3 DNA reads TGTGCCAGCAGCCCGGGACTAGCGGGGGGTGCAGATACGCAGTATTTT.

This clone was picked up one time. The V gene is TRBV13, the J gene TRBJ2-7, with D hard to call. This CDR3 spans 14 amino acids. The germline V and J ends were trimmed by 3 bases and 0 bases, with 9 bases remaining between them. Looked up from germline, CDR1 is PRHDT and CDR2 is FYEKMQ (reference sequence). The CDR3 bases are TGTGCCAGCAGCTTGCTGGGATACTCCTACGAGCAGTACTTC. Its protein is CASSLLGYSYEQYF. The full variable domain, with the rest looked up from reference TRBV13 and TRBJ2-7, is AAGVIQSPRHLIKEKRETATLKCYPIPRHDTVYWYQQGPGQDPQFLISFYEKMQSDKGSIPDRFSAQQFSDYHSELNMSSLELGDSALYFCASSLLGYSYEQYFGPGTRLTVT.

The chain links TRBV7-8 to TRBJ1-6; D is ambiguous. The CDR3 runs to 14 residues. Germline loops: CDR1 SGHVS, CDR2 FQNEAQ. Trimming removed 6 bases at V and 4 bases at J, with 10 bases between. The CDR3 region has the DNA TGTGCCAGCAGTCCGACGGATTATAATTCACCCCTCCACTTT. Translation: CASSPTDYNSPLHF.

A few counts support this clone. The chain is built from TRBV19 and TRBJ1-1, with D hard to call. Germline assignment: CDR1 LNHDA and CDR2 SQIVND (reference sequence). Trimming shortened V by 6 bases and J by 8 bases, and 16 bases separated the two germline ends. This CDR3 spans 13 amino acids. The chain's CDR3 is CASSPWTREEAFF. In nucleotides, the CDR3 is TGTGCCAGTAGCCCTTGGACCCGGGAGGAAGCTTTCTTT.

This clone was observed a few times. The V and J genes are TRBV27 and TRBJ1-1; D gene unclear. Germline values: CDR1 MNHEY, CDR2 SMNVEV (reference sequence). This CDR3 region has 17 residues. The ends were cut back, 5 bases at V and 1 base at J, with 20 bases in the middle. DNA for the CDR3: TGTGCCAGCAGTCCTTTAGCCATCGGGGTCAGGAACACTGAAGCTTTCTTT. Its protein product is CASSPLAIGVRNTEAFF.

This chain joins TRBV28 and TRBJ1-3; 8 positions agree with TRBD1. Germline values: CDR1 MDHEN, CDR2 SYDVKM. The V segment lost 6 bases and the J segment 3 bases; nucleotides outside the gene matches: 10. This CDR3 comprises 16 residues. The CDR3 region has the DNA TGTGCCAGCAGCCAAGGAGGACAGGGATATGGAAACACCATATATTTT. As protein: CASSQGGQGYGNTIYF.